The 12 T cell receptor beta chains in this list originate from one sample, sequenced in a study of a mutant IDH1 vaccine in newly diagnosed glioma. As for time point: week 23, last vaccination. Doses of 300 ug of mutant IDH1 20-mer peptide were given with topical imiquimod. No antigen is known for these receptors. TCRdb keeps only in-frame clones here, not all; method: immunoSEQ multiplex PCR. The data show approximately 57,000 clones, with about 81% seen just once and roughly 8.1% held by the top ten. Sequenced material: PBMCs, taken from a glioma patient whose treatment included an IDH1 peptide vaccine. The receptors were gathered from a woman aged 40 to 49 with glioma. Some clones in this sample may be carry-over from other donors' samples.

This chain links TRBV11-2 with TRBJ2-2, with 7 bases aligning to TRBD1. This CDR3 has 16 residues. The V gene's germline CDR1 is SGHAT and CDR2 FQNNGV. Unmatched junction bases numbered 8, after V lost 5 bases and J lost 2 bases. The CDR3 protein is CASSLAGGLNTGELFF. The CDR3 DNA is TGTGCCAGCAGCCTGGCAGGGGGTCTTAACACCGGGGAGCTGTTTTTT.

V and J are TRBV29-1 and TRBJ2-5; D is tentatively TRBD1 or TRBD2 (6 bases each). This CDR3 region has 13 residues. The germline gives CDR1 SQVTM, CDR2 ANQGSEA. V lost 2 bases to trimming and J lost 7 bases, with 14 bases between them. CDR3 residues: CSVEPTGAGTQYF. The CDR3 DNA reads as TGCAGCGTTGAACCCACGGGGGCGGGGACCCAGTACTTC.

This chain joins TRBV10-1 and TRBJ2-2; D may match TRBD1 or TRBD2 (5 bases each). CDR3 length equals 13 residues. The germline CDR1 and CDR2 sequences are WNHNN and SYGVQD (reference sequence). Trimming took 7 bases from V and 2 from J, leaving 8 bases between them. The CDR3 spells CASTRDNTGELFF. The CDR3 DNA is TGCGCCAGCACCCGGGACAACACCGGGGAGCTGTTTTTT.

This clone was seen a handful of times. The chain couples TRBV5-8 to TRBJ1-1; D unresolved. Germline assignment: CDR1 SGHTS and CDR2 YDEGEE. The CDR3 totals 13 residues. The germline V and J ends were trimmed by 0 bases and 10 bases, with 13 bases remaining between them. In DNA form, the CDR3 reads TGTGCCAGCAGCTTGGACGGGAAAGTGGTAGCTTTCTTT. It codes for CASSLDGKVVAFF. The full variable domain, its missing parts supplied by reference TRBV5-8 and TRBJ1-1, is EAGVTQSPTHLIKTRGQQATLRCSPISGHTSVYWYQQALGLGLQFLLWYDEGEERNRGNFPPRFSGRQFPNYSSELNVNALELEDSALYLCASSLDGKVVAFFGQGTRLTVV.

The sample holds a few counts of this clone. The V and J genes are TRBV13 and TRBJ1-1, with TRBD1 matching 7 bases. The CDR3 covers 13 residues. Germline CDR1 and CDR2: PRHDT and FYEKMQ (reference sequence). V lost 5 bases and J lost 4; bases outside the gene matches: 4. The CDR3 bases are TGTGCCAGCAGCGAAGGGACAGCCACTGAAGCTTTCTTT. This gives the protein CASSEGTATEAFF.

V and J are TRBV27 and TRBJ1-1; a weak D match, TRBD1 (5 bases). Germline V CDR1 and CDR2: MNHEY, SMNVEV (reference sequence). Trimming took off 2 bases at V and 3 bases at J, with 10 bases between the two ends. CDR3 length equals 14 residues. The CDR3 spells CASSLSGGDTEAFF. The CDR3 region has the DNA TGTGCCAGCAGTTTAAGTGGGGGTGACACTGAAGCTTTCTTT.

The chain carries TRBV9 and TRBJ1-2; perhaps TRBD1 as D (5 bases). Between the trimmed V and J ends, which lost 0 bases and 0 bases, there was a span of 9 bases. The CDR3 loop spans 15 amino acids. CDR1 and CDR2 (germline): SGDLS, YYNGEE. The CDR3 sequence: CASSVGGGTNYGYTF. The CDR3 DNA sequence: TGTGCCAGCAGCGTAGGGGGCGGAACTAACTATGGCTACACCTTC.

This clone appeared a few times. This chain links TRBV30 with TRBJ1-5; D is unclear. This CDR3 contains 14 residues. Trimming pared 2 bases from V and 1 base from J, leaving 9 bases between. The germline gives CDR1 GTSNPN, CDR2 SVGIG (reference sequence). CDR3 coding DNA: TGTGCCTGGAGTCCCCCATCGAGCAATCAGCCCCAGCATTTT. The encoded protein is CAWSPPSSNQPQHF.

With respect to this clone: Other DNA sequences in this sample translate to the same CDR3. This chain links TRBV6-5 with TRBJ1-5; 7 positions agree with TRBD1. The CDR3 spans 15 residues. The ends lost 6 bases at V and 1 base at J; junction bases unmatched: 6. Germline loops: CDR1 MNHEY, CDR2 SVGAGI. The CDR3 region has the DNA TGTGCCAGCAGGAGACAGGGTGGGAGCAATCAGCCCCAGCATTTT. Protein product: CASRRQGGSNQPQHF.

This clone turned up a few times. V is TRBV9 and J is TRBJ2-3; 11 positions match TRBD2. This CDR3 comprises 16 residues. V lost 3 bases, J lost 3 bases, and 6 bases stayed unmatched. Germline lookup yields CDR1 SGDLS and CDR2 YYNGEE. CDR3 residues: CASSATSGGGTDTQYF. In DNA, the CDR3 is TGTGCCAGCAGCGCTACTAGCGGGGGAGGTACAGATACGCAGTATTTT.

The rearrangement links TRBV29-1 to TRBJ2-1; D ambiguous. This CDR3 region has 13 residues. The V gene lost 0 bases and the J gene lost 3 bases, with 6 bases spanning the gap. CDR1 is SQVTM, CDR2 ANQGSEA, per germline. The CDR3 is CSVEEAGYNEQFF. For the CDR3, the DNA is TGCAGCGTTGAAGAGGCAGGCTACAATGAGCAGTTCTTC.

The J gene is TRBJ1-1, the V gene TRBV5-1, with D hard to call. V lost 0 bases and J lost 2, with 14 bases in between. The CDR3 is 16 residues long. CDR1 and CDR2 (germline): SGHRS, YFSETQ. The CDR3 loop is CASSLAAHITNTEAFF. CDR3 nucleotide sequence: TGCGCCAGCAGCTTGGCGGCACACATAACAAACACTGAAGCTTTCTTT.